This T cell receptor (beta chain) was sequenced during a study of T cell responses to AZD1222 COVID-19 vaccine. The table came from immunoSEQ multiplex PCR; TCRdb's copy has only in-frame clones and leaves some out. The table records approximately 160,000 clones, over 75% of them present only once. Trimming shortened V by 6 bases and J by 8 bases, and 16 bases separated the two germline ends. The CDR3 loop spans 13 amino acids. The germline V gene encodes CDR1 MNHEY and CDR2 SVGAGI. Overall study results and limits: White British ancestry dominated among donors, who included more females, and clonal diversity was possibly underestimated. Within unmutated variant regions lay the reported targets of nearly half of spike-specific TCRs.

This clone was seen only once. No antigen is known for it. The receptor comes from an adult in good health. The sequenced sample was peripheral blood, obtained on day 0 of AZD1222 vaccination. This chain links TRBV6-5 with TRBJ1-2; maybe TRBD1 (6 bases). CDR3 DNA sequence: TGTGCCAGCAGATTCACAGGGTCGGCCGGCTACACCTTC. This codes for CASRFTGSAGYTF.